Listed below are T cell receptor beta chains from one sample, sequenced in a study of cytomegalovirus exposure and HLA in healthy donors. Method: immunoSEQ multiplex PCR; TCRdb's copy keeps in-frame clones and lacks some. The data show roughly 130,000 clones, roughly 70% seen once. Sequencing used PBMCs. The receptors shown here come from a man between 18 and 29 years old in good health and CMV-seropositive. Both conserved end residues are part of each CDR3. The D gene is left open where the match is weak. Some rows mark clone size as missing; the rest say once, few, many or name a class of expanded clone.

V	size	J	length	D	DNA	CDR3
TRBV15	NA	TRBJ2-6	16	NA	TGTGCCACCAGCAGAGATCTCGGGTCAGGGGCCAACGTCCTGACTTTC	CATSRDLGSGANVLTF
TRBV28	NA	TRBJ2-4	16	TRBD2	TGTGCCAGCAGTGGGGGGGATGCGGGCGCCAAAAACATTCAGTACTTC	CASSGGDAGAKNIQYF
TRBV6-6	NA	TRBJ1-2	13	NA	TGTGCCACCCGGCCCGGAGGGGTCTATGGCTACACCTTC	CATRPGGVYGYTF
TRBV2	NA	TRBJ1-4	11	NA	TGTGCCAGCGGGCCATCGCGAAAACTGTTTTTT	CASGPSRKLFF
TRBV27	NA	TRBJ1-6	15	NA	TGTGCCAGCACCCGAGGAGGGACCCTTAATTCACCCCTCCACTTT	CASTRGGTLNSPLHF
TRBV11-2	NA	TRBJ1-4	15	TRBD1	TGTGCCAGCAGCGAATCAGGGGGCGCGGAAGAAAAACTGTTTTTT	CASSESGGAEEKLFF
TRBV30	once	TRBJ2-2	14	NA	TGTGCCTGGAGTGTTGGAGGGATCGCCGGGGAGCTGTTTTTT	CAWSVGGIAGELFF
TRBV6-1	NA	TRBJ2-7	14	NA	TGTGCCAGCAGTGATTCCTGGGGGGAATACGAGCAGTACTTC	CASSDSWGEYEQYF
TRBV30	NA	TRBJ2-4	11	NA	TGTGCCTGGAAGTCGCGGGACATTCAGTACTTC	CAWKSRDIQYF
TRBV25-1	NA	TRBJ2-5	12	TRBD2	TGTGCCAGCGTAGCGGGAGTTGAGACCCAGTACTTC	CASVAGVETQYF
TRBV7-2	once	TRBJ2-2	14	NA	TGTGCCAGCAGCAGCCGAACTGTCCCCGGGGAGCTGTTTTTT	CASSSRTVPGELFF
TRBV2	NA	TRBJ2-2	12	NA	TGTGCCAGCAGTATAAAAACCGGGGAGCTGTTTTTT	CASSIKTGELFF
TRBV27	NA	TRBJ2-7	18	TRBD2	TGTGCCAGCAGTCCCCACCTAGCGGGAGAGTATAGCTCCTACGAGCAGTACTTC	CASSPHLAGEYSSYEQYF
TRBV11-1	once	TRBJ2-7	16	NA	TGTGCCAGCAGCTACGCCCAGGCATCGGAAATCTACGAGCAGTACTTC	CASSYAQASEIYEQYF
TRBV5-1	once	TRBJ2-7	15	TRBD1	TGCGCCAGCAGCTTATGGACAGGGAATTCCTACGAGCAGTACTTC	CASSLWTGNSYEQYF